The 28 T cell receptor beta chains listed next were all sequenced from one sample in a study of tumor-infiltrating lymphocytes in primary liver carcinoma. TCR beta cDNA was made from 400 to 500 ng total RNA with a constant-region primer. Three nested multiplex PCR rounds of slightly modified ARM-PCR generated TCR beta libraries. The first two PCR rounds used TRBV1-TRBV30 primers with a Cbeta primer, about 9 cycles each. MiXCR was run by TCRdb on the multiplex PCR reads, yielding one entry per CDR3 protein. Counted here are about 320,000 distinct CDR3 sequences, 65% occurring once; the ten biggest clones make up more than 8.5%. It was unsorted whole blood that yielded blood RNA, and germline DNA was also extracted. Sequencing was performed on peripheral blood. The receptors shown here come from a man in his forties or fifties with primary liver carcinoma and hepatitis B virus infection.

This clonotype was seen just once. The chain joins TRBV12-3 or TRBV12-4 to TRBJ2-7; D is perhaps TRBD2 (5 bases). This CDR3 has 12 residues. Deletions cut 8 bases from V and 10 bases from J, with 18 bases between. CDR3 DNA: TGTGCCAGCTGTCACGGAGGCCTCGAACAGTACTTC. Translation gives CASCHGGLEQYF.

Of note for this clonotype: The junction departs from germline at one end; a sequencing error may be responsible. The rearrangement links TRBV5-6 to TRBJ2-7; TRBD2 might be the D (6 bases). The CDR3 is 16 amino acids. CDR1 and CDR2 from the germline V gene are SGHDT and YYEEEE. Here the CDR3 reads CDSSPWDSGTIYEQYF. Here the CDR3 DNA reads TGTGACAGCAGCCCCTGGGATAGCGGAACAATTTACGAGCAGTACTTC. The full variable domain, rest sourced from reference TRBV5-6 and TRBJ2-7, is DAGVTQSPTHLIKTRGQQVTLRCSPKSGHDTVSWYQQALGQGPQFIFQYYEEEERQRGNFPDRFSGHQFPNYSSELNVNALLLGDSALYLCDSSPWDSGTIYEQYFGPGTRLTVT.

The chain is built from TRBV19 and TRBJ1-5; no firm D call. Germline assignment: CDR1 LNHDA and CDR2 SQIVND (reference sequence). Trimming left V 7 bases short and J 6 bases short, with 13 bases between. This CDR3 is 13 amino acids long. The CDR3 loop reads CASTTAGGQPQHF. The CDR3 region has the DNA TGTGCCAGTACTACCGCGGGCGGTCAGCCCCAGCATTTT. Drawing the rest from reference TRBV19 and TRBJ1-5, the complete variable domain is DGGITQSPKYLFRKEGQNVTLSCEQNLNHDAMYWYRQDPGQGLRLIYYSQIVNDFQKGDIAEGYSVSREKKESFPLTVTSAQKNPTAFYLCASTTAGGQPQHFGDGTRLSIL.

This clonotype occurred many times. V gene TRBV6-2 or TRBV6-3 combines with J gene TRBJ2-3; D might be TRBD1 (7 bases). Germline assignment: CDR1 MNHEY and CDR2 SVGEGT. V lost 6 bases and J 3 bases, leaving 13 bases between the germline ends. The CDR3 extends over 14 amino acids. The CDR3 DNA reads TGTGCCAGCAGACCTCAGGGGGGAACAGATACGCAGTATTTT. Amino acid sequence: CASRPQGGTDTQYF.

CDR3 protein: CASSGAGGDYEQFF. CDR3 bases: TGTGCCAGCAGTGGGGCAGGGGGCGACTATGAGCAGTTCTTC. The chain uses TRBV2 and TRBJ2-1; 8 bases map to TRBD1. The ends lost 4 bases at V and 8 bases at J; junction bases unmatched: 7. Germline V gene data show CDR1 as SNHLY and CDR2 as FYNNEI. The CDR3 extends over 14 amino acids.

This clonotype was detected only once. The chain combines TRBV29-1 with TRBJ2-1; a weak D match, TRBD2 (6 bases). Germline V gene data show CDR1 as SQVTM and CDR2 as ANQGSEA. The CDR3 is made up of 14 amino acids. Trimming stripped 7 bases from V and 9 bases from J, with 22 bases between. The CDR3 region is CSELDGTSASEQFF. CDR3 nucleotides: TGCAGCGAGCTTGACGGGACTTCAGCTAGTGAGCAGTTCTTC.

The table lists this clonotype with a few counts. This CDR3 fails to terminate in the conserved phenylalanine or tryptophan, so it likely reflects a read error. The rearrangement links TRBV29-1 to TRBJ2-3, with TRBD2 matching 14 bases. The junction had 5 bases not matched to a gene; V was cut back by 0 bases and J by 3 bases. The germline V gene has CDR1 SQVTM and CDR2 ANQGSEA. The CDR3 has 17 residues. CDR3 in amino acids: CSVEDQGTSGSTDTQYL. The CDR3 DNA follows: TGCAGCGTTGAAGATCAAGGGACTAGCGGGAGTACAGATACGCAGTATCTT.

This clonotype has more than one count but fewer than ten. The chain combines TRBV6-1 with TRBJ2-7; perhaps TRBD1 as D (6 bases). The ends were cut back, 0 bases at V and 2 bases at J, with 17 bases in the middle. Germline CDR1 MNHNS, CDR2 SASEGT. The CDR3 runs to 17 residues. CDR3 residues: CASSEAGGRGRTYEQYF. The CDR3 nucleotides are TGTGCCAGCAGTGAAGCAGGCGGCAGGGGCCGCACCTACGAGCAGTACTTC.

This clonotype has just a few counts. This rearrangement joins TRBV5-5 to TRBJ1-1, with D uncertain. The germline gives CDR1 SGHKS, CDR2 YYEKEE (reference sequence). This CDR3 has 13 amino acids. V was trimmed by 3 bases and J by 4 bases, leaving 10 bases between them. The CDR3 nucleotides read TGTGCCAGCAGCTGGGGAATTCGCACTGAAGCTTTCTTT. This sequence encodes CASSWGIRTEAFF.

This clonotype is a singleton in its sample. One end of the junction does not line up with germline, which may come from a read error. The chain couples TRBV11-2 to TRBJ2-3; either TRBD1 or TRBD2 may supply D (5 bases each). There are 17 residues in the CDR3. Germline CDR1 reads SGHAT; CDR2 reads FQNNGV. The CDR3 protein is CTSSLGVVGEAADTQYF. The CDR3 DNA reads as TGTACCAGCAGCTTGGGGGTAGTGGGAGAGGCGGCAGATACGCAGTATTTT.

With regard to this clonotype: With a much larger clone just one base away, this may be a read error. The chain carries TRBV6-5 and TRBJ1-1; D gene uncertain. V dropped 2 bases and J dropped 4 bases, with 11 bases sitting between them. The CDR3 totals 14 residues. Looked up from germline, CDR1 is MNHEY and CDR2 is SVGAGI. The CDR3 bases are TGTGCCAGCAGTTACCGACTGACGAGCACTGAAGCTTTCTTT. Translation gives CASSYRLTSTEAFF.

There are many counts of this clonotype. The genes are TRBV5-4 and TRBJ2-1; 7 bases are shared with TRBD2. Germline CDR1 is SGHNT and CDR2 is YYREEE (reference sequence). This CDR3 contains 14 residues. The trim removed 4 bases at V and 6 bases at J, leaving 7 bases unmatched. The CDR3 DNA sequence: TGTGCCAGCAGCGGCCGGGACTACCCCAATGAGCAGTTCTTC. Protein: CASSGRDYPNEQFF.

Of note for this clonotype: Being one base from a much bigger clone, this may be a read error. This chain connects TRBV6-5 to TRBJ1-1, with D unclear. CDR1 is MNHEY, CDR2 SVGAGI, per germline. The V and J ends lost 10 bases and 5 bases respectively, with 14 bases between them. CDR3 size: 12 residues. The CDR3 DNA is TGTGCCATCAGCCATGGGCGTACTGAAGCTTTCTTT. It encodes CAISHGRTEAFF.

Of note for this clonotype: This may arise from a read error, as a much more abundant clone is one base away. V and J are TRBV10-3 and TRBJ2-5; D unclear. Germline CDR1 and CDR2: ENHRY and SYGVKD. This CDR3 is 14 amino acids long. V gave up 2 bases and J gave up 5 bases, with 12 bases separating them. The CDR3 protein is CAISEPEVWETQYF. The CDR3, as DNA: TGTGCCATCAGTGAGCCAGAGGTTTGGGAGACCCAGTACTTC.

This clonotype showed up just a few times. Germline and junction disagree at one end, which may indicate a read error. The J gene is TRBJ2-3, the V gene TRBV4-3; D perhaps matches TRBD1 (6 bases). Germline assignment: CDR1 LGHNA and CDR2 YSLEER. This CDR3 has 15 amino acids. For the CDR3, the DNA is TGTGCCAGCAGCCGCCGACAGAGGGGGACAGATACGCAGTATTTT. Its protein is CASSRRQRGTDTQYF.

On this clonotype: A read error may account for a junction end that differs from germline. The chain employs TRBV6-2 or TRBV6-3 and TRBJ2-2; D may match TRBD1 or TRBD2 (6 bases each). Germline V gene lookup returns CDR1 MNHEY and CDR2 SVGEGT. The CDR3 is 14 amino acids. Here the CDR3 DNA reads TGTGCCGCCCAGGCCCCAGCCCCTAGGGGGGAGATGTTTTTT. This gives the protein CAAQAPAPRGEMFF.

Points on this clonotype: This may be a read error, as it is one base from a much larger clone. The rearrangement uses TRBV4-3 and TRBJ2-2, with a possible D match to TRBD1 (6 bases). Germline V gives CDR1 LGHNA, CDR2 YSLEER. The V end lost 1 base, the J end lost 4 bases, and 10 bases lay between the germline ends. The CDR3 totals 15 residues. Here the CDR3 reads CASSQVQGITGELFF. The CDR3 DNA reads TGCGCCAGCAGCCAAGTACAGGGAATCACCGGGGAGCTGTTTTTT.

Regarding this clonotype: A read error may be the cause here, since a much bigger clone is one base away. This chain links TRBV6-2 or TRBV6-3 with TRBJ2-1; possible D gene TRBD1, 6 bases. Per the germline V gene, CDR1 is MNHEY and CDR2 is SVGEGT. Trimming left V 7 bases short and J 5 bases short, with 21 bases between. The CDR3 spans 16 residues. CDR3 bases: TGTGCCAGCAATATACGTGGGGACATGGGCAACAATGAGCAGTTCTTC. It encodes CASNIRGDMGNNEQFF.

A remark on this clonotype: A much larger clonotype is one base distant, so this may be a read error. V usage is TRBV29-1 and J usage is TRBJ2-1, with 7 nucleotides matching TRBD2. This CDR3 has 13 residues. Per the germline V gene, CDR1 is SQVTM and CDR2 is ANQGSEA. CDR3 bases: TGCAGCGTTCAAGGACTAGGTTCCAATGAGCAGTCCTTC. Encoded protein: CSVQGLGSNEQSF.

This clonotype qualifies as medium-sized (0.01 to 0.1%). V is TRBV11-2 and J is TRBJ2-2, with TRBD2 matching 8 bases. This CDR3 spans 14 amino acids. Per germline, CDR1 SGHAT and CDR2 FQNNGV. J lost 6 bases, V lost 5 bases, and 5 bases had no gene match. CDR3 region: CASSKSGSPGELFF. CDR3 coding DNA: TGTGCCAGCAGCAAGAGCGGGAGCCCCGGGGAGCTGTTTTTT.

The table lists this clonotype with a few counts. The V gene is TRBV5-4, the J gene TRBJ2-3; possibly TRBD2 for D (5 bases). V lost 5 bases, J lost 3 bases, and 13 bases lay in between. The CDR3 has 14 residues. Germline-derived CDR1 and CDR2 are SGHNT and YYREEE (reference sequence). The CDR3 reads CASSHKGSTDTQYF. The CDR3 coding sequence is TGTGCCAGCAGTCATAAAGGGAGTACAGATACGCAGTATTTT.

Concerning this clonotype itself: This may arise from a read error, as a much more abundant clone is one base away. The J gene is TRBJ1-5, the V gene TRBV5-6; 11 bases agree with TRBD1. The CDR3 covers 16 residues. Germline-derived CDR1 and CDR2 are SGHDT and YYEEEE. The CDR3 sequence: CASSLTGQGANQLQHF. CDR3 coding DNA: TGTGCCAGCAGCTTAACCGGACAGGGGGCTAATCAGCTCCAGCATTTT.

This clonotype was counted many times. The rearrangement links TRBV12-3 or TRBV12-4 to TRBJ1-5; TRBD1 matches 8 bases. CDR3 length: 13 residues. V gave up 6 bases and J gave up 5 bases; unmatched junction bases: 3. DNA of the CDR3: TGTGCCAGCAGCCAGGGGGCCTATCAGCCCCAGCATTTT. Protein sequence: CASSQGAYQPQHF.

With regard to this clonotype: The junction and the germline gene differ at one end; a read error may be behind it. The rearrangement uses TRBV11-2 and TRBJ2-2; maybe TRBD2 (5 bases). Per the germline V gene, CDR1 is SGHAT and CDR2 is FQNNGV. The CDR3 has 14 residues. Here the CDR3 reads CASGKNTYTGKLFF. The CDR3 coding sequence is TGTGCCAGCGGAAAGAACACTTACACCGGGAAGCTGTTTTTT.

In this sample, this clonotype turned up many times. The chain joins TRBV6-2 or TRBV6-3 to TRBJ2-7; 8 nucleotides agree with TRBD2. V lost 5 bases and J lost 5; bases outside the gene matches: 8. The germline V gene has CDR1 MNHEY and CDR2 SVGEGT. CDR3 length: 14 residues. CDR3 region: CASSHPRGAHEQYF. CDR3 in DNA: TGTGCCAGCAGTCACCCGCGGGGGGCCCACGAGCAGTACTTC.

A word on this clonotype: This may come from a read error, since a much larger clone is one base off. The V call is TRBV6-2 or TRBV6-3, the J call TRBJ2-7, with 10 bases identical to TRBD2. The CDR3 runs 15 residues. J gave up 2 bases and V 5 bases, and 6 bases lay outside the gene matches. Germline V gives CDR1 MNHEY, CDR2 SVGEGT. For the CDR3, the DNA is TGTGCCAGCAGTAAACTAGCGGGAAGGCCCTACGAGCAGTACTTC. Its protein is CASSKLAGRPYEQYF.

This chain links TRBV25-1 with TRBJ1-1, with a weak D call TRBD1 (5 bases). Per germline, CDR1 MGHDK and CDR2 SYGVNS. Trimming took off 6 bases at V and 4 bases at J, with 21 bases between the two ends. This CDR3 contains 16 residues. For the CDR3, the DNA is TGTGCCAGCAGACCTCCCGGGGCGTCCCCGGGCACTGAAGCTTTCTTT. Its protein is CASRPPGASPGTEAFF.

There are many counts of this clonotype. The chain combines TRBV4-2 with TRBJ1-6, with D perhaps TRBD1 (5 bases). The CDR3 loop spans 15 amino acids. Germline V gives CDR1 LGHNA, CDR2 YNFKEQ. Trimming pared 0 bases from V and 11 bases from J, leaving 14 bases between. CDR3 loop: CASSQDGNRLTPLHF. CDR3 nucleotide sequence: TGTGCCAGCAGCCAAGATGGGAACAGGTTGACACCCCTCCACTTT.